These 15 T cell receptor beta chains share one sample of origin, sequenced in a study of blood T cell repertoires in COVID-19. The protocol was immunoSEQ multiplex PCR, while the TCRdb copy is restricted to in-frame clones and leaves out a portion. The sample contains fewer than 250,000 clones, around 80% of which appear only once. Source material: peripheral blood. Receptors originate from a woman in her fifties or sixties with acute or convalescent COVID-19.

The V gene is TRBV2, the J gene TRBJ1-4; D is undetermined. The CDR3 totals 11 residues. V lost 7 bases and J lost 8, with 8 bases in between. The germline V gene encodes CDR1 SNHLY and CDR2 FYNNEI. The CDR3 region has the DNA TGTGCCAGCACTGGCTGGGAAAAACTGTTTTTT. This encodes CASTGWEKLFF.

The V gene is TRBV5-6, the J gene TRBJ2-4; D gene ambiguous. Germline-derived CDR1 and CDR2 are SGHDT and YYEEEE. Trimming took 2 bases from V and 4 from J, leaving 10 bases between them. The CDR3 has 14 amino acids. In nucleotides, the CDR3 is TGTGCCAGCAGCTTTTTCCCCCTGAAAAACATTCAGTACTTC. Its translation: CASSFFPLKNIQYF.

The gene calls are TRBV4-1 and TRBJ1-6; TRBD1 agrees at 8 bases. With V trimmed by 1 base and J by 7 bases, 6 bases remained unmatched. The CDR3 length is 16 residues. CDR1 is MGHRA, CDR2 YSYEKL, per germline. In nucleotides, the CDR3 is TGCGCCAGCAGCCAAGCAGGGACAGGAAAGAATTCACCCCTCCACTTT. It is translated as CASSQAGTGKNSPLHF.

The chain couples TRBV30 to TRBJ2-7, with a possible D match to TRBD1 (6 bases). Trimming stripped 2 bases from V and 6 bases from J, with 14 bases between. This CDR3 has 13 amino acids. Germline lookup yields CDR1 GTSNPN and CDR2 SVGIG (reference sequence). The DNA of the CDR3 is TGTGCCTGGAGTCCACGGACAGTATCCGAGCAGTACTTC. Protein product: CAWSPRTVSEQYF.

The V and J genes are TRBV10-1 and TRBJ2-1, with 9 bases aligning to TRBD1. The V gene's germline CDR1 is WNHNN and CDR2 SYGVQD (reference sequence). This CDR3 region has 16 residues. With 8 bases clipped from V and 7 bases from J, the junction kept 15 bases outside the gene matches. In nucleotides, the CDR3 is TGCGCCAGCGGCCTGAATCCGGGACAGGGCCCTAATGAGCAGTTCTTC. Amino acids: CASGLNPGQGPNEQFF.

The J gene is TRBJ2-7, the V gene TRBV20-1; 10 nucleotides line up with TRBD2. Germline V gives CDR1 DFQATT, CDR2 SNEGSKA (reference sequence). Germline trimming cut 3 bases from V and 7 bases from J; bases unmatched to any gene: 6. The CDR3 covers 13 residues. CDR3 sequence: CSASLAGVGEQYF. The CDR3 coding sequence is TGCAGTGCTAGTCTAGCGGGAGTGGGTGAGCAGTACTTC.

This clone was found a few times. The rearrangement uses TRBV28 and TRBJ1-5; no definite D call. The length of the CDR3 is 14 residues. V was clipped by 4 bases and J by 6 bases, with 13 bases between them. Germline lookup yields CDR1 MDHEN and CDR2 SYDVKM. CDR3 in DNA: TGTGCCAGCAGTTCCACGGCGGCGGGTCAGCCCCAGCATTTT. It specifies CASSSTAAGQPQHF. The full variable domain, rest sourced from reference TRBV28 and TRBJ1-5, is DVKVTQSSRYLVKRTGEKVFLECVQDMDHENMFWYRQDPGLGLRLIYFSYDVKMKEKGDIPEGYSVSREKKERFSLILESASTNQTSMYLCASSSTAAGQPQHFGDGTRLSIL.

This rearrangement joins TRBV19 to TRBJ1-1; weak D call: TRBD1 (5 bases). CDR1 and CDR2 from the germline V gene are LNHDA and SQIVND (reference sequence). V gave up 7 bases and J gave up 8 bases, with 14 bases separating them. The CDR3 runs 12 residues. The CDR3 here is CASTMDKREAFF. The CDR3 region has the DNA TGTGCCAGTACGATGGACAAGCGAGAAGCTTTCTTT. The full variable domain, completed using reference TRBV19 and TRBJ1-1, is DGGITQSPKYLFRKEGQNVTLSCEQNLNHDAMYWYRQDPGQGLRLIYYSQIVNDFQKGDIAEGYSVSREKKESFPLTVTSAQKNPTAFYLCASTMDKREAFFGQGTRLTVV.

The chain carries TRBV5-1 and TRBJ1-4; TRBD1 aligns across 8 bases. Germline V CDR1 and CDR2: SGHRS, YFSETQ. The CDR3 contains 16 residues. J was trimmed by 7 bases and V by 4 bases; bases with no gene match: 12. CDR3 in DNA: TGCGCCAGCAGCACCGCGACAGGGGCCAGGGCTGAAAAACTGTTTTTT. As protein: CASSTATGARAEKLFF.

The chain uses TRBV7-2 and TRBJ2-1; 8 nucleotides line up with TRBD2. Germline V gene lookup returns CDR1 SGHTA and CDR2 FQGNSA. This CDR3 spans 16 amino acids. V gave up 3 bases and J gave up 7 bases; unmatched junction bases: 11. The CDR3 sequence: CASSLYGAGVRNEQFF. DNA of the CDR3: TGTGCCAGCAGCTTGTACGGAGCGGGAGTAAGAAATGAGCAGTTCTTC. The full variable domain, in which reference TRBV7-2 and TRBJ2-1 provide the parts outside the CDR3, is GAGVSQSPSNKVTEKGKDVELRCDPISGHTALYWYRQSLGQGLEFLIYFQGNSAPDKSGLPSDRFSAERTGGSVSTLTIQRTQQEDSAVYLCASSLYGAGVRNEQFFGPGTRLTVL.

The chain carries TRBV19 and TRBJ1-2, with 7 bases lining up with TRBD1. In germline, CDR1 is LNHDA, CDR2 SQIVND (reference sequence). The CDR3 length is 16 residues. The ends lost 3 bases at V and 4 bases at J; junction bases unmatched: 11. As DNA, the CDR3 is TGTGCCAGTAGTATTGGGACAGCCCGAGCGGCCTATGGCTACACCTTC. It encodes CASSIGTARAAYGYTF.

This clone was observed once. The chain joins TRBV29-1 to TRBJ1-2; TRBD1 agrees at 7 bases. Germline loops: CDR1 SQVTM, CDR2 ANQGSEA. CDR3 length: 16 residues. Trimming removed 3 bases from V and 4 bases from J; junction bases left unmatched: 14. The DNA for the CDR3 is TGCAGCGTTGATTCGACGGGACAGACTTTACTCTATGGCTACACCTTC. This gives the protein CSVDSTGQTLLYGYTF.

This clone came up a few times. This sequence joins TRBV5-6 and TRBJ1-1; tentative D call: TRBD1 (5 bases). V was clipped by 5 bases and J by 10 bases, with 12 bases between them. This CDR3 has 11 amino acids. The germline gives CDR1 SGHDT, CDR2 YYEEEE. The CDR3 nucleotides read TGTGCCAGCAGTCACCCGGGGGTAGCTTTCTTT. Residues: CASSHPGVAFF.

In DNA form, the CDR3 reads TGTGCCAGCAGCGCCTTTTTAGGGCAGGGCCCGAACACTGAAGCTTTCTTT. The encoded protein is CASSAFLGQGPNTEAFF. The chain couples TRBV11-2 to TRBJ1-1, with D possibly being TRBD1 (5 bases). V lost 5 bases to trimming and J lost 1 base, with 20 bases between them. This CDR3 contains 17 residues. Germline loops: CDR1 SGHAT, CDR2 FQNNGV.

Of note for this clone: This CDR3 is missing its conserved last phenylalanine or tryptophan, likely due to a read error. The DNA is omitted, as the CDR3 cannot be located on it reliably, and the CDR3 follows TCRdb's listing. The chain links TRBV30 to TRBJ2-4; TRBD1, the D gene given by the table, was not confirmed from the DNA. Germline CDR1 is GTSNPN and CDR2 is SVGIG (reference sequence). The CDR3 is 8 amino acids long, termini counted. The CDR3 loop is CAWSLDRL.